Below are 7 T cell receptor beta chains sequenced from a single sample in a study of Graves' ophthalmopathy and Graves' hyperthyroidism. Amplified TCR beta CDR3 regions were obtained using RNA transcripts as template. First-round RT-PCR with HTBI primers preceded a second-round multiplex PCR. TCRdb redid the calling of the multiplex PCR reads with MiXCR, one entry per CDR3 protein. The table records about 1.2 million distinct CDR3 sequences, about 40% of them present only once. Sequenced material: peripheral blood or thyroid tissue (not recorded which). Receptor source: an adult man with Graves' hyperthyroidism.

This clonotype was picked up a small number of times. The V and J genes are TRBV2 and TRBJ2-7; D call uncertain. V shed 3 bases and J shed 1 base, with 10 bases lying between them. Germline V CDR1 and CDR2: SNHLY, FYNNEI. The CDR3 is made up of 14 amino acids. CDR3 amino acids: CASSEISDSYEQYF. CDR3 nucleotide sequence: TGTGCCAGCAGTGAGATTTCAGATTCCTACGAGCAGTACTTC.

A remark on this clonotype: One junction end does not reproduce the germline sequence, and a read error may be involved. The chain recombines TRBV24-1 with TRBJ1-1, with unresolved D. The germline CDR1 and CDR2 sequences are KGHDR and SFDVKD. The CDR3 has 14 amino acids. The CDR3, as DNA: TGTGCCAGCAGTGACTCGAATCGACCTACTGAAGCTTTCTTT. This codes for CASSDSNRPTEAFF.

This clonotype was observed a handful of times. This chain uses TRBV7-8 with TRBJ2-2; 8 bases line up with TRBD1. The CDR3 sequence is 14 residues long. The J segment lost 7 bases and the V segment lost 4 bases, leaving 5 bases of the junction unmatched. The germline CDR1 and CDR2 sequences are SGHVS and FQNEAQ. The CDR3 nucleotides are TGTGCCAGCAGCTCCGGACAGGGTCTCGGGGAGCTGTTTTTT. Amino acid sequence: CASSSGQGLGELFF. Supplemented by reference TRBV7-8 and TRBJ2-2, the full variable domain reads GAGVSQSPRYKVAKRGQDVALRCDPISGHVSLFWYQQALGQGPEFLTYFQNEAQLDKSGLPSDRFFAERPEGSVSTLKIQRTQQEDSAVYLCASSSGQGLGELFFGEGSRLTVL.

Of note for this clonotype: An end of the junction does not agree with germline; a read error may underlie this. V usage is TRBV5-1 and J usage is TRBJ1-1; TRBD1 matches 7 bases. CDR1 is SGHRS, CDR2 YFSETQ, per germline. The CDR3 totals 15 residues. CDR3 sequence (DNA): TGTGCCAGCAGCTCCAACGACAGGGCGGTAACTGAAGCTTTCTTT. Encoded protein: CASSSNDRAVTEAFF.

The CDR3 is CASTAHGQWGTIYF. The CDR3 DNA is TGTGCCAGCACTGCACACGGCCAGTGGGGCACCATATATTTT. The chain is built from TRBV28 and TRBJ1-3; D is undetermined. This CDR3 is 14 amino acids long. From germline, CDR1 is MDHEN and CDR2 SYDVKM. V shed 7 bases and J shed 9 bases, with 19 bases lying between them. Looking up the rest from reference TRBV28 and TRBJ1-3 gives the full variable domain: DVKVTQSSRYLVKRTGEKVFLECVQDMDHENMFWYRQDPGLGLRLIYFSYDVKMKEKGDIPEGYSVSREKKERFSLILESASTNQTSMYLCASTAHGQWGTIYFGEGSWLTVV.

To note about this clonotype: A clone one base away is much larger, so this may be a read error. The CDR3 sequence: CAISQQGSVQPQHF. CDR3 coding DNA: TGTGCCATCAGTCAACAGGGTTCTGTACAGCCCCAGCATTTT. The V call is TRBV10-3, the J call TRBJ1-5; the D gene is possibly TRBD1 (6 bases). The germline V gene has CDR1 ENHRY and CDR2 SYGVKD. V lost 5 bases and J lost 7, with 15 bases in between. The CDR3 is made up of 14 amino acids.

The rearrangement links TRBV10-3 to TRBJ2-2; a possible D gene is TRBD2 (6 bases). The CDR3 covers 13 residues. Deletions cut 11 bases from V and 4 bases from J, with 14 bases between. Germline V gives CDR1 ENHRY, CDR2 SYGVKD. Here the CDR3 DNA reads TGTGCCCCCAGCGGGCAGTTCACCGGGGAGCTGTTTTTT. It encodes CAPSGQFTGELFF.